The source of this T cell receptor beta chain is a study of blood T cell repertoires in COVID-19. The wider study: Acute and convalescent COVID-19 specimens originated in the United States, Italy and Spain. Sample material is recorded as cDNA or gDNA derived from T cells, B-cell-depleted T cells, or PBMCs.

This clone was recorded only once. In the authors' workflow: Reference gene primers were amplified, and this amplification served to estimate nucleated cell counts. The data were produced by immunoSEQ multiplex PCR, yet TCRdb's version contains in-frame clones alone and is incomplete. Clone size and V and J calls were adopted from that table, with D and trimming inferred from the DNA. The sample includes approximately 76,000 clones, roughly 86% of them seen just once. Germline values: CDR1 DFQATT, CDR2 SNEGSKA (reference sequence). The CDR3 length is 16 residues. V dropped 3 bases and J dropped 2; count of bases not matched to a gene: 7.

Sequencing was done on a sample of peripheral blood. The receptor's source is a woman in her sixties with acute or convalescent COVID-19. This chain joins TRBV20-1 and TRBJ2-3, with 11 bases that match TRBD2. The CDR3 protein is CSASPALAGATDTQYF. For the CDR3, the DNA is TGCAGTGCTAGTCCCGCACTAGCGGGGGCCACAGATACGCAGTATTTT.